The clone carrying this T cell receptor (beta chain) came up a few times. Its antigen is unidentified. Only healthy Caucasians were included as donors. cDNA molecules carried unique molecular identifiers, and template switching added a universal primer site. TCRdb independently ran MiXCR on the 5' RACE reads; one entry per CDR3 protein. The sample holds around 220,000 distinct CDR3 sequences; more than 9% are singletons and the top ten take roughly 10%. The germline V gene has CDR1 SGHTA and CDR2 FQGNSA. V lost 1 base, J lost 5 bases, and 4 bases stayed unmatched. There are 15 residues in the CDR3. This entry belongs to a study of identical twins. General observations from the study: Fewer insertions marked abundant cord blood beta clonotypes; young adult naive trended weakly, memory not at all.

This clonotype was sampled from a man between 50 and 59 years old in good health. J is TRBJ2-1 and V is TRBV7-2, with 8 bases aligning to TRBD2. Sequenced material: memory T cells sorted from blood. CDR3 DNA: TGTGCCAGCAGCTTAGTCGGGGGGGCCAACAATGAGCAGTTCTTC. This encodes CASSLVGGANNEQFF. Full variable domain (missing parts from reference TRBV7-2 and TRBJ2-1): GAGVSQSPSNKVTEKGKDVELRCDPISGHTALYWYRQSLGQGLEFLIYFQGNSAPDKSGLPSDRFSAERTGGSVSTLTIQRTQQEDSAVYLCASSLVGGANNEQFFGPGTRLTVL.